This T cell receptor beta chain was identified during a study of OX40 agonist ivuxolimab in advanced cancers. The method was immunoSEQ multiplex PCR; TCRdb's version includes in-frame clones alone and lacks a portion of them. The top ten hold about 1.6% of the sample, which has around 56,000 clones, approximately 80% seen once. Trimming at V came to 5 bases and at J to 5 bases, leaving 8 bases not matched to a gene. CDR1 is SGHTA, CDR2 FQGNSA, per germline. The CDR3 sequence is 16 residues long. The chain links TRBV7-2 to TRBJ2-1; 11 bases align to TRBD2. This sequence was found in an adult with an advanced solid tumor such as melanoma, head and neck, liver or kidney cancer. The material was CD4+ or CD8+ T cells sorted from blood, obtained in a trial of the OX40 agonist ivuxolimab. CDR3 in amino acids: CASSVRLAGRNNEQFF. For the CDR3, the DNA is TGTGCCAGCAGCGTAAGACTAGCGGGAAGAAACAATGAGCAGTTCTTC.